The rows below give T cell receptor beta chains drawn from one sample of a study of T cells in Graves' hyperthyroidism and ophthalmopathy. Using its own MiXCR run on the multiplex PCR reads, TCRdb lists one record per CDR3 protein. The sample holds roughly 530,000 distinct CDR3 sequences, approximately 17% seen once. Sequencing was carried out using blood. Source of these receptors: a woman between 18 and 29 years old with Graves' ophthalmopathy. Each CDR3 is given without its conserved first and last residue. The order of the fields is J gene, V gene, CDR3 protein.

TRBJ1-2 TRBV29-1 SVEEYRQGEVGYT
TRBJ2-5 TRBV7-4 ASSLGTSGGETQY
TRBJ1-3 TRBV6-6 ASSYSGTVSGNTIY
TRBJ1-5 TRBV16 ASSPDRVFNQPQH
TRBJ1-1 TRBV19 ASTRAKDSEAF
TRBJ2-7 TRBV5-6 ASRKQGIYEQY
TRBJ2-7 TRBV2 ASNLAGSYEQY
TRBJ2-1 TRBV5-4 ASSLLMDSVNEQF
TRBJ2-7 TRBV30 AWSPNYPYEQY
TRBJ1-1 TRBV6-2/TRBV6-3 ASSPGPEGTEAF
TRBJ1-4 TRBV10-3 AISDATGQGVEKLF
TRBJ2-1 TRBV7-9 ASSLPFLAGGAASNYNEQF
TRBJ2-7 TRBV7-2 ASSLAPGQGGEQY
TRBJ1-1 TRBV13 ASSLGSAAEAF
TRBJ2-5 TRBV27 ASSFGPRGETQY
TRBJ1-1 TRBV5-6 ASSLSFQGAEAF
TRBJ2-2 TRBV5-1 ASSPQHLQGGTGELF
TRBJ1-1 TRBV11-2 ASAGDSREAF
TRBJ1-1 TRBV5-1 ASSLVVDTEAF
TRBJ2-1 TRBV4-1 ASSQDRGTSVGPYNEQF
TRBJ2-7 TRBV19 ASSTPGTGTYEQY
TRBJ1-5 TRBV4-1 ASSLTGAEETSNQPQH
TRBJ1-4 TRBV3-1 ASRPQGATNEKLF
TRBJ1-2 TRBV6-2/TRBV6-3 ASSENRGADGYT
TRBJ2-2 TRBV7-2 ASSLSTGTGELF
TRBJ2-5 TRBV7-8 ASNLGETQY
TRBJ2-7 TRBV28 ASSLSGRGQY
TRBJ1-1 TRBV5-1 ASSFLGAREGAYTEAF
TRBJ2-3 TRBV12-3/TRBV12-4 ASSSVTRTDTQY
TRBJ2-2 TRBV19 ASSAPGQGDTGELF
TRBJ2-1 TRBV6-2/TRBV6-3 ASSTQGAQDEQF
TRBJ1-2 TRBV4-1 ASSQSGIGQGGDGYT
TRBJ2-1 TRBV7-2 ASSLALAGGYNEQF
TRBJ1-2 TRBV7-2 ASSLALMEPSYGYT
TRBJ2-3 TRBV9 ASSALASSTDTQY
TRBJ1-1 TRBV19 ASSLNLDTEAF
TRBJ2-5 TRBV5-6 ASSFPGERQETQY
TRBJ1-2 TRBV30 AWSAGGDGYT
TRBJ1-5 TRBV6-5 ASSYKGETGQPQH
TRBJ2-1 TRBV6-1 ASSFIGGDYNEQF
TRBJ1-2 TRBV7-9 ASSFRGTSTFANYGYT
TRBJ2-1 TRBV20-1 SVGLADQSSYNEQF
TRBJ2-3 TRBV2 ASSGDLRDTQY
TRBJ2-7 TRBV20-1 SARGSIGGRSSYEQY
TRBJ1-5 TRBV4-1 ASSQPGTDNQPQH
TRBJ2-7 TRBV25-1 ASSEGTSGSSEQY